Each of the 21 T cell receptor beta chains below was sequenced from the same sample in a study of tumor and adjacent non-tumor tissue in lung cancer. TCRbeta libraries were built with three rounds of nested PCR, modified from ARM-PCR. TCRdb re-called the multiplex PCR reads through MiXCR, storing one row per CDR3 protein. Of approximately 150,000 distinct CDR3 sequences listed, approximately 64% are singletons. This sample's RNA came from whole unsorted tissue. The source material was lung tumor tissue. The receptors originated from a man aged 60 to 69 with small cell lung cancer.

This clonotype was recorded a few times. At one boundary the junction diverges from the germline segment, which might be a read error. The genes are TRBV20-1 and TRBJ1-1, with D possibly TRBD1 on 6 matching bases. Germline CDR1 reads DFQATT; CDR2 reads SNEGSKA (reference sequence). CDR3 length: 12 residues. CDR3 coding DNA: TGCAGTGCTAGGGAAGGGGGGACTGAAGCTTCCTTT. It translates to CSAREGGTEASF.

V usage is TRBV14 and J usage is TRBJ2-1; 13 bases are shared with TRBD2. The CDR3 totals 15 residues. Germline V gives CDR1 SGHDN, CDR2 FVKESK. J was trimmed by 10 bases and V by 4 bases; bases with no gene match: 7. CDR3: CASSRGTSGIAEQFF. DNA of the CDR3: TGTGCCAGCAGCCGGGGGACTAGCGGGATCGCGGAGCAGTTCTTC. The complete variable domain, with remaining parts taken from reference TRBV14 and TRBJ2-1, reads EAGVTQFPSHSVIEKGQTVTLRCDPISGHDNLYWYRRVMGKEIKFLLHFVKESKQDESGMPNNRFLAERTGGTYSTLKVQPAELEDSGVYFCASSRGTSGIAEQFFGPGTRLTVL.

The chain uses TRBV11-1 and TRBJ1-6; D may be TRBD1 (6 bases). Germline V lookup: CDR1 SGHAT, CDR2 FQDESV (reference sequence). Deletions cut 5 bases from V and 0 bases from J, with 23 bases between. This CDR3 spans 20 amino acids. The CDR3 bases are TGTGCCAGCAGCCCTTCCGTGACAGGACCTTCTAGCTCCTATAATTCACCCCTCCACTTT. Protein sequence: CASSPSVTGPSSSYNSPLHF.

V usage is TRBV2 and J usage is TRBJ2-1, with 8 bases matching TRBD2. The CDR3 totals 16 residues. The V gene's germline CDR1 is SNHLY and CDR2 FYNNEI. J gave up 7 bases and V 6 bases, and 14 bases lay outside the gene matches. In DNA, the CDR3 is TGTGCCAGCAGACCACGTCCAGCGGGAGTATCAAATGAGCAGTTCTTC. It translates to CASRPRPAGVSNEQFF. Full variable domain (outside the CDR3, taken from reference TRBV2 and TRBJ2-1): EPEVTQTPSHQVTQMGQEVILRCVPISNHLYFYWYRQILGQKVEFLVSFYNNEISEKSEIFDDQFSVERPDGSNFTLKIRSTKLEDSAMYFCASRPRPAGVSNEQFFGPGTRLTVL.

This clonotype was recorded once. A read error may account for a junction end that differs from germline. The V gene is TRBV20-1, the J gene TRBJ1-5, with TRBD1 identical over 7 bases. Germline values: CDR1 DFQATT, CDR2 SNEGSKA (reference sequence). This CDR3 has 16 amino acids. The CDR3 reads CSAGRGRGLTNQPQHF. The CDR3 nucleotides read TGCAGTGCGGGGAGGGGCAGGGGGTTAACAAATCAGCCCCAGCATTTC.

This rearrangement joins TRBV11-2 to TRBJ2-7; 7 bases match TRBD2. V lost 2 bases, J lost 2 bases, and 6 bases stayed unmatched. The CDR3 consists of 15 residues. CDR1 is SGHAT, CDR2 FQNNGV, per germline. CDR3 amino acids: CASSLRPGTTYEQYF. The CDR3 DNA is TGTGCCAGCAGCTTACGGCCAGGGACTACCTACGAGCAGTACTTC.

This chain links TRBV20-1 with TRBJ2-5, with a weak D call TRBD2 (6 bases). V lost 4 bases, J lost 1 base, and 19 bases lay in between. This CDR3 region has 16 residues. The germline CDR1 and CDR2 sequences are DFQATT and SNEGSKA (reference sequence). CDR3 amino acids: CSAINPTERAQETQYF. The CDR3 DNA follows: TGCAGTGCTATCAACCCCACCGAGCGGGCCCAAGAGACCCAGTACTTC.

About this clonotype: One end of the junction is discordant with germline, which a read error may explain. The chain recombines TRBV6-1 with TRBJ1-3; D call uncertain. Germline lookup yields CDR1 MNHNS and CDR2 SASEGT. The CDR3 length is 15 residues. The CDR3 reads CVSSAGRSFGNTIYF. CDR3 in DNA: TGTGTCAGCAGTGCCGGACGGAGCTTTGGAAACACCATATATTTT.

The V and J genes are TRBV12-3 or TRBV12-4 and TRBJ2-1, with TRBD2 matching over 9 bases. The trim removed 2 bases at V and 8 bases at J, leaving 7 bases unmatched. The CDR3 totals 15 residues. The CDR3 here is CASSLRREGGDEQFF. CDR3 in DNA: TGTGCCAGCAGTTTAAGGCGGGAGGGGGGCGATGAGCAGTTCTTC.

This clonotype was seen repeatedly, ten times or more. The V and J genes are TRBV6-5 and TRBJ2-1; D unclear. CDR1 MNHEY and CDR2 SVGAGI come from the germline V gene. The CDR3 is 14 residues long. V lost 0 bases, J lost 7 bases, and 10 bases lay in between. The CDR3 DNA sequence: TGTGCCAGCAGTTACTCTGGCCCACGAAATGAGCAGTTCTTC. Translated, it gives CASSYSGPRNEQFF.

To note about this clonotype: This may be a read error: a much more frequent sequence differs by one nucleotide. The chain carries TRBV6-1 and TRBJ2-7, with 11 nucleotides matching TRBD2. Germline-derived CDR1 and CDR2 are MNHNS and SASEGT. V shed 10 bases and J 2 bases; nucleotides not matched to a gene: 4. The CDR3 runs to 13 residues. CDR3 coding DNA: TGTGCCATCTTAGCGGGAGGGGCCTACGAGCAGTACTTC. This gives the protein CAILAGGAYEQYF.

This clonotype appeared a few times. The chain recombines TRBV4-1 with TRBJ1-6; D is unresolved. The CDR3 covers 17 residues. V was trimmed by 1 base and J by 4 bases, leaving 14 bases between them. Germline-derived CDR1 and CDR2 are MGHRA and YSYEKL. CDR3 protein: CASSQGNGRGYNSPLHF. The DNA for the CDR3 is TGCGCCAGCAGCCAAGGAAATGGACGGGGTTATAATTCACCCCTCCACTTT.

To note about this clonotype: A much larger clonotype is one base distant, so this may be a read error. The chain joins TRBV6-1 to TRBJ2-1, with unresolved D. The CDR3 runs to 14 residues. The germline CDR1 and CDR2 sequences are MNHNS and SASEGT. CDR3 region: CAGSGDSMYNEQFF. The CDR3 DNA reads TGTGCCGGCAGTGGAGATTCCATGTACAATGAGCAGTTCTTC.

This clonotype has only a few counts. The chain carries TRBV4-2 and TRBJ2-2, with a possible D match to TRBD2 (5 bases). Trimming pared 6 bases from V and 3 bases from J, leaving 14 bases between. Germline-derived CDR1 and CDR2 are LGHNA and YNFKEQ. This CDR3 region has 15 residues. CDR3 coding DNA: TGTGCCAGCAGGGATACTAGAGCCGACACCGGGGAGCTGTTTTTT. Translating it yields CASRDTRADTGELFF.

A note on this clonotype: The junction departs from germline at one end; a sequencing error may be responsible. This chain joins TRBV6-1 and TRBJ2-2; D is possibly TRBD1 or TRBD2 (5 bases each). This CDR3 comprises 13 residues. CDR1 is MNHNS and CDR2 is SASEGT in the germline V gene. As DNA, the CDR3 is TGTGCCAGCGGCAGGGCCAGCACCGGGGAACTGTTTTTT. This gives the protein CASGRASTGELFF.

A word on this clonotype: Sequence at one end of the junction differs from germline and may be a read error. The V and J genes are TRBV20-1 and TRBJ2-3, with 8 bases lining up with TRBD2. This CDR3 has 14 amino acids. From germline, CDR1 is DFQATT and CDR2 SNEGSKA (reference sequence). In DNA form, the CDR3 reads TGCAGTGCTACTTCGGGGGGGGCTCGAGATACGCGGTATTTT. It codes for CSATSGGARDTRYF.

At least ten counts were recorded for this clonotype. The rearrangement joins TRBV6-1 to TRBJ2-7; 8 nucleotides match TRBD2. The V and J ends lost 0 bases and 0 bases, in that order; junction bases with no gene match: 7. The CDR3 length is 17 residues. Germline lookup yields CDR1 MNHNS and CDR2 SASEGT. The CDR3 DNA follows: TGTGCCAGCAGTGAAGCGTTGGGCGGGGGGAGCTCCTACGAGCAGTACTTC. Residues: CASSEALGGGSSYEQYF.

In regard to this clonotype: A junction end diverges from the germline sequence, so it may reflect a read error. The rearrangement links TRBV6-1 to TRBJ2-1; TRBD2 might be the D (6 bases). The CDR3 is 15 amino acids. The germline V gene has CDR1 MNHNS and CDR2 SASEGT. In nucleotides, the CDR3 is TGTGACAGCAGTGAAGCGGCCCGGGGGAGCTTTGAGCAGTTCTTC. It encodes CDSSEAARGSFEQFF.

The V and J genes are TRBV12-5 and TRBJ1-5; D is possibly TRBD1 (6 bases). Deletions cut 4 bases from V and 5 bases from J, with 15 bases between. The CDR3 is 15 amino acids. The germline V gene has CDR1 LGHNT and CDR2 FRNRAP. The chain's CDR3 is CASGSVTGSHQPQHF. The CDR3, as DNA: TGTGCTAGTGGTTCGGTTACAGGGAGCCATCAGCCCCAGCATTTT.

For this clonotype: Because it lacks the conserved phenylalanine or tryptophan at the end, this CDR3 is likely a read error. The rearrangement uses TRBV20-1 and TRBJ2-1, with 12 bases aligning to TRBD2. This CDR3 comprises 14 residues. Per the germline V gene, CDR1 is DFQATT and CDR2 is SNEGSKA (reference sequence). Trimming at V came to 5 bases and at J to 9 bases, leaving 8 bases not matched to a gene. DNA for the CDR3: TGCAGTGCTTCCATGACTAGCGGGAGAGGTGAGCAGTTCTCC. It translates to CSASMTSGRGEQFS.

There are a few counts of this clonotype. The chain has TRBV7-9 and TRBJ2-4; perhaps TRBD1 as D (6 bases). The CDR3 consists of 16 residues. The germline CDR1 and CDR2 sequences are SEHNR and FQNEAQ (reference sequence). Trimming removed 3 bases from V and 3 bases from J, with 15 bases in between. CDR3 in amino acids: CASSLGTGFGKNIQYF. In DNA form, the CDR3 reads TGTGCCAGCAGCTTGGGCACAGGGTTTGGCAAAAACATTCAGTACTTC.